This T cell receptor (beta chain) was identified in a study of STAT3 mutations in large granular lymphocyte leukemia. Study results and limitations: Sampling intervals varied between patients and samples. In T-cell large granular lymphocyte leukemia, about half of patients showed multiple immunodominant subclonotypes.

The V and J ends lost 3 bases and 7 bases respectively, with 4 bases between them. The CDR3 is made up of 12 amino acids. Germline V gene data show CDR1 as SNHLY and CDR2 as FYNNEI. The data were produced by immunoSEQ multiplex PCR, yet TCRdb's version contains in-frame clones alone and is incomplete. In the table there are over 10,000 clones, about 88% of which are singletons. Comment on this clone: As yet, its antigen is unknown.

The source material was PBMCs. The V call is TRBV2, the J call TRBJ1-6; no clear D gene. The TCR was taken from a human donor with T large granular lymphocyte leukemia. Some clones in this sample may be carry-over from other donors' samples. In DNA form, the CDR3 reads TGTGCCAGCAGTGACGGGAATTCACCCCTCCACTTT. Its translation: CASSDGNSPLHF.